These 9 T cell receptor beta chains were sequenced from one sample in a study of early T cells in non-severe SARS-CoV-2 infection (dated by TCRdb to about 2021). The library was made by 5' RACE. This sample was sequenced with a NextSeq 500. The public reads were quality trimmed at Q25 with fastp and then assembled into clones with MiXCR by TCRdb, keeping productive beta chains. Each entry merges the rows of one CDR3 protein and shows their most common DNA and genes. The sample has more than 65,000 distinct CDR3 sequences on record, around 15% of them singletons. 3.9% of the sample is held by the ten biggest clonotypes. The source was whole blood, collected at baseline. The receptors shown here come from an adult who was a healthcare worker with PCR-confirmed SARS-CoV-2 infection or an uninfected control (not recorded which).

The chain has TRBV2 and TRBJ2-7, with a possible D match to TRBD1 (5 bases). CDR3 length: 15 amino acids. Per germline, CDR1 SNHLY and CDR2 FYNNEI. V was cut by 0 bases and J by 0 bases, with 9 bases left in between. The CDR3 loop reads CASSEAGAPSYEQYF. The CDR3 nucleotides are TGTGCCAGCAGTGAAGCAGGGGCGCCCTCCTACGAGCAGTACTTC.

This clonotype was seen a handful of times. This chain joins TRBV11-2 and TRBJ1-1; D gene ambiguous. The CDR3 extends over 12 amino acids. Germline loops: CDR1 SGHAT, CDR2 FQNNGV. The V end lost 1 base, the J end lost 6 bases, and 6 bases lay between the germline ends. CDR3 nucleotide sequence: TGTGCCAGCAGCTTAGGTAAGGCTGAAGCTTTCTTT. Translated: CASSLGKAEAFF.

The CDR3 DNA follows: TGCGCCAGCAGTGGATTAGGGGAATTGAACACTGAAGCTTTCTTT. Translated: CASSGLGELNTEAFF. V usage is TRBV5-1 and J usage is TRBJ1-1, with a weak D call TRBD1 (5 bases). The V end lost 5 bases, the J end lost 0 bases, and 14 bases lay between the germline ends. The CDR3 length is 15 residues. The germline CDR1 and CDR2 sequences are SGHRS and YFSETQ.

This clonotype was seen only a few times. This rearrangement joins TRBV12-3 or TRBV12-4 to TRBJ1-1, with 9 nucleotides matching TRBD1. V lost 6 bases to trimming and J lost 5 bases; unmatched junction nucleotides: 10. This CDR3 is 15 amino acids long. CDR3 nucleotide sequence: TGTGCCAGCAGCCTTGGGACAGGGTTCGGTACTGAAGCTTTCTTT. This gives the protein CASSLGTGFGTEAFF.

This clonotype was counted at least ten times. V gene TRBV24-1 combines with J gene TRBJ1-1; TRBD1 agrees at 8 bases. Germline CDR1 KGHDR, CDR2 SFDVKD. The CDR3 consists of 16 residues. The V and J ends lost 3 bases and 3 bases, in that order; junction bases with no gene match: 8. The CDR3 nucleotides read TGTGCCACCAGTGATGCCGGGACAGGATTGGACACTGAAGCTTTCTTT. Its protein is CATSDAGTGLDTEAFF.

Ten or more counts support this clonotype. V gene TRBV3-1 combines with J gene TRBJ2-1; 11 nucleotides match TRBD2. There are 15 residues in the CDR3. From germline, CDR1 is LGHDT and CDR2 YNNKEL (reference sequence). V gave up 1 base and J gave up 4 bases; unmatched junction bases: 0. The CDR3 nucleotides read TGTGCCAGCAGCCAAGGACTAGCGGGGTACAATGAGCAGTTCTTC. Translating gives CASSQGLAGYNEQFF.

The genes are TRBV6-2 or TRBV6-3 and TRBJ2-2; 13 bases are shared with TRBD2. This CDR3 comprises 14 residues. V lost 10 bases, J lost 5 bases, and 4 bases stayed unmatched. Germline assignment: CDR1 MNHEY and CDR2 SVGEGT. This chain's CDR3 is CAIRTSGRTGELFF. The CDR3 DNA is TGTGCCATTCGGACTAGCGGGAGAACCGGGGAGCTGTTTTTT.

The chain carries TRBV13 and TRBJ2-4, with 14 bases matching TRBD2. The trim removed 2 bases at V and 1 base at J, leaving 10 bases unmatched. The CDR3 extends over 20 amino acids. Germline CDR1 reads PRHDT; CDR2 reads FYEKMQ (reference sequence). The CDR3 reads CASSLIGPRTSGRAKNIQYF. DNA of the CDR3: TGTGCCAGCAGCTTAATAGGGCCCCGGACTAGCGGGAGGGCCAAAAACATTCAGTACTTC.

This clonotype was recorded many times. This chain joins TRBV7-9 and TRBJ2-7; D unclear. The V gene lost 0 bases and the J gene lost 2 bases, with 2 bases spanning the gap. Germline assignment: CDR1 SEHNR and CDR2 FQNEAQ (reference sequence). The CDR3 is made up of 12 amino acids. The CDR3 nucleotides are TGTGCCAGCAGCTTAGCTACCTACGAGCAGTACTTC. The encoded protein is CASSLATYEQYF. The full variable domain, with the rest looked up from reference TRBV7-9 and TRBJ2-7, is DTGVSQNPRHKITKRGQNVTFRCDPISEHNRLYWYRQTLGQGPEFLTYFQNEAQLEKSRLLSDRFSAERPKGSFSTLEIQRTEQGDSAMYLCASSLATYEQYFGPGTRLTVT.